The source of this TCR beta chain is a study of T-cell reconstitution after alpha-beta-depleted transplantation in children. Looked up from germline, CDR1 is SGHRS and CDR2 is YFSETQ. The CDR3 has 15 residues. V lost 0 bases to trimming and J lost 5 bases; unmatched junction nucleotides: 6. Unique molecular identifiers were built into the TCRbeta library. TCRdb redid the calling of the PCR reads with MiXCR, one entry per CDR3 protein. The sample contains some 200,000 distinct CDR3 sequences, 13% to 15% of which appear only once. The source of this sequence is a human donor who donated a stem cell graft to a child with acute lymphoblastic leukemia. Specimen: PBMCs from the stem cell graft donor, collected from the stem cell graft. V and J are TRBV5-1 and TRBJ2-7, with 9 bases aligning to TRBD2. DNA of the CDR3: TGCGCCAGCAGCTTGGAAGGACTAGCGTCGCACGAGCAGTACTTC. This translates into CASSLEGLASHEQYF.